This TCR beta chain came from a study of cytomegalovirus exposure and HLA in healthy donors. Study findings and constraints: The authors listed 164 TCR beta chains as cytomegalovirus-associated. Common viral pathogens seemed, in a later analysis, to connect with several of the most significant clusters.

Concerning this clone itself: Antigen unknown.

The V gene's germline CDR1 is KGHSH and CDR2 LQKENI. V was pared by 2 bases and J by 3 bases, with 8 bases between. This CDR3 spans 13 amino acids. 13 Jbeta primers and 60 Vbeta primers were used for the PCR. Sequenced by immunoSEQ multiplex PCR; TCRdb stores in-frame clones only, minus some. The sample consists of under 200,000 clones, 70% to 90% of them appearing once. The sample comprised PBMCs. This clonotype originated in a man younger than 30 in good health and CMV-seropositive. The V and J genes are TRBV18 and TRBJ2-7; D might be TRBD2 (5 bases). The CDR3 DNA sequence: TGTGCCAGCTCACCAAACGGGGTCTACGAGCAGTACTTC. This translates into CASSPNGVYEQYF.